Sequencing of this TCR beta chain was carried out in a study of PD-L1 blockade in urothelial cancer. As for the study in general: Patients had received 0 to 3 prior chemotherapy regimens. Each blood sample yielded a median of about 130,000 T cells. Blood was tested 3 weeks (second dose) and 6 weeks into treatment.

Stated time point: pretreatment peripheral blood. The study enrolled patients with locally advanced or metastatic urothelial carcinoma. TCRdb keeps only in-frame clones here, not all; method: immunoSEQ multiplex PCR. The table lists fewer than 85,000 clones, roughly 89% of them singletons. This CDR3 region has 15 residues. Trimming took 0 bases from V and 2 from J, leaving 11 bases between them. In germline, CDR1 is KGHSH, CDR2 LQKENI. The sequence was collected from a woman in her 70s with urothelial cancer. The chain couples TRBV18 to TRBJ2-7; D is unresolved. Specimen: PBMCs, collected around atezolizumab (anti-PD-L1) treatment. The chain's CDR3 is CASSPPSLTAYEQYF. The CDR3 region has the DNA TGTGCCAGCTCACCACCGAGCTTAACGGCCTACGAGCAGTACTTC.